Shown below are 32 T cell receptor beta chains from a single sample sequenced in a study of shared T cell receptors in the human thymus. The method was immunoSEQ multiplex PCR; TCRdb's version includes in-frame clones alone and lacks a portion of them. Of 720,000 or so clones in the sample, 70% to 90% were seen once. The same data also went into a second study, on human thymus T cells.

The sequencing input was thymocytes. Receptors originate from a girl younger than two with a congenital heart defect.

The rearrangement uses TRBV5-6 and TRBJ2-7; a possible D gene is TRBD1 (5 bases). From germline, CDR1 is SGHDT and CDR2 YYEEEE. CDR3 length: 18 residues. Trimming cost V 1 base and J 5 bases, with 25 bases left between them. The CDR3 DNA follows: TGTGCCAGCAGCTTGCCCCTCCGGACACACCCTCTAGTACACGAGCAGTACTTC. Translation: CASSLPLRTHPLVHEQYF.

DNA for the CDR3: TGTGCCAGCAGTCCGACAGCCGAGAACACTGAAGCTTTCTTT. Amino acid sequence: CASSPTAENTEAFF. This chain uses TRBV6-5 with TRBJ1-1; possible D gene TRBD1, 5 bases. The CDR3 is made up of 14 amino acids. Germline V gene data show CDR1 as MNHEY and CDR2 as SVGAGI. V was pared by 5 bases and J by 1 base, with 11 bases between.

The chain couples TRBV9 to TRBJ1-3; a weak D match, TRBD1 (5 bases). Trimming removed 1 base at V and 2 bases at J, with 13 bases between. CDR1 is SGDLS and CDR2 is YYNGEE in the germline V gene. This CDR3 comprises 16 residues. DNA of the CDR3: TGTGCCAGCAGCGTACGGCCCTGGGGGGCTGGAAACACCATATATTTT. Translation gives CASSVRPWGAGNTIYF.

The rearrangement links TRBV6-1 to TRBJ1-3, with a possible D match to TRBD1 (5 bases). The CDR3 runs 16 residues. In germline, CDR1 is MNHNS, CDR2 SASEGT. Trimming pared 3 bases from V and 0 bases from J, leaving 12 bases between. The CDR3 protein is CASSDGRDYSGNTIYF. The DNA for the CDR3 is TGTGCCAGCAGTGACGGCAGGGATTACTCTGGAAACACCATATATTTT.

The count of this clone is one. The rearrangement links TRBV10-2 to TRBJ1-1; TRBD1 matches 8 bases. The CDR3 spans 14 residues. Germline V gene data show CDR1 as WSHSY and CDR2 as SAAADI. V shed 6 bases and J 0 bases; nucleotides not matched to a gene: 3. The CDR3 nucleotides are TGCGCCAGCAGCCCGACAGGGGTGAACACTGAAGCTTTCTTT. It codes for CASSPTGVNTEAFF.

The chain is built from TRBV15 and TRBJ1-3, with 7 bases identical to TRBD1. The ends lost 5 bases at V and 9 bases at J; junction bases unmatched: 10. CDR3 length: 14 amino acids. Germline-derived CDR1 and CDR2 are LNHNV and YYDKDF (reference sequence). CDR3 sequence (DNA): TGTGCCACCAGCGGAAGGACAGGTTCTATCACCATATATTTT. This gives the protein CATSGRTGSITIYF.

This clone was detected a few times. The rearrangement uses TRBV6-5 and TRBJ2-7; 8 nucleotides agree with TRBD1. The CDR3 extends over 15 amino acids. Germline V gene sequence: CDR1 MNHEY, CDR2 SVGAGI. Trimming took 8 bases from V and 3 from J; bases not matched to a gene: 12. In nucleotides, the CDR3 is TGTGCCAGCGTCCATGAGGGACAGGAGCACTACGAGCAGTACTTC. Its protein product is CASVHEGQEHYEQYF.

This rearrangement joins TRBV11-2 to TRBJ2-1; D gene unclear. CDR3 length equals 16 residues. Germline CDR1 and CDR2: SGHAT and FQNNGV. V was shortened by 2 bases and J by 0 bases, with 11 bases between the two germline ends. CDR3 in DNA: TGTGCCAGCAGCTTAAAAAGCGAAGGCTCCTACAATGAGCAGTTCTTC. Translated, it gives CASSLKSEGSYNEQFF.

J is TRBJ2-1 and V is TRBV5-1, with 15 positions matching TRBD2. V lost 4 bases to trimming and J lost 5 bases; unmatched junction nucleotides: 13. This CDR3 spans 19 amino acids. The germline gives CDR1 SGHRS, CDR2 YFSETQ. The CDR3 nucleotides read TGCGCCAGCAGCCAGGGACTAGCGGGGGGCCTAACCAGAAACAATGAGCAGTTCTTC. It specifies CASSQGLAGGLTRNNEQFF. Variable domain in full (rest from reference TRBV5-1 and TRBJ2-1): KAGVTQTPRYLIKTRGQQVTLSCSPISGHRSVSWYQQTPGQGLQFLFEYFSETQRNKGNFPGRFSGRQFSNSRSEMNVSTLELGDSALYLCASSQGLAGGLTRNNEQFFGPGTRLTVL.

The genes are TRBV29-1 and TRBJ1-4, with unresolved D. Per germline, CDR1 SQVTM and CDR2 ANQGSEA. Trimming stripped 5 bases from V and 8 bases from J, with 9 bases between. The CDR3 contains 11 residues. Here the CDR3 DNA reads TGCAGCGTTTCACGCGGGGAAAAACTGTTTTTT. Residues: CSVSRGEKLFF.

CDR3 sequence reads: CASSSFLADSAYEQYF. The DNA of the CDR3 is TGTGCCAGCAGTTCCTTCCTAGCGGATTCTGCCTACGAGCAGTACTTC. V and J are TRBV28 and TRBJ2-7; 7 bases are a match to TRBD2. Germline values: CDR1 MDHEN, CDR2 SYDVKM. J lost 2 bases, V lost 4 bases, and 11 bases had no gene match. The CDR3 sequence is 16 residues long.

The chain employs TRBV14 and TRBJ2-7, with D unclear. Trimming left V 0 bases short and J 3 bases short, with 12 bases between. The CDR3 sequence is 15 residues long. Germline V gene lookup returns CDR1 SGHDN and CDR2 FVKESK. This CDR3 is CASSQDKLPIYEQYF. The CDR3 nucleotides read TGTGCCAGCAGCCAAGATAAGCTCCCCATCTACGAGCAGTACTTC.

The CDR3 nucleotides are TGTGCCAGCAGTTACTCGAAGTCAGGGTACGATCAGCCCCAGCATTTT. It yields the protein CASSYSKSGYDQPQHF. The rearrangement links TRBV6-5 to TRBJ1-5; the D gene is possibly TRBD1 (5 bases). This CDR3 is built from 16 residues. V lost 0 bases and J 5 bases, leaving 14 bases between the germline ends. Germline V gene sequence: CDR1 MNHEY, CDR2 SVGAGI.

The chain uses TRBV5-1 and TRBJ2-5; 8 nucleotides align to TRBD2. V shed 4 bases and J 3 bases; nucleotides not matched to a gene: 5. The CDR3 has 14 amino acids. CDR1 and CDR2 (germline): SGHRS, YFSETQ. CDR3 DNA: TGCGCCAGCAGCACCATAGCGGGAAAAGAGACCCAGTACTTC. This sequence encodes CASSTIAGKETQYF. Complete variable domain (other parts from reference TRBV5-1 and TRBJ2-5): KAGVTQTPRYLIKTRGQQVTLSCSPISGHRSVSWYQQTPGQGLQFLFEYFSETQRNKGNFPGRFSGRQFSNSRSEMNVSTLELGDSALYLCASSTIAGKETQYFGPGTRLLVL.

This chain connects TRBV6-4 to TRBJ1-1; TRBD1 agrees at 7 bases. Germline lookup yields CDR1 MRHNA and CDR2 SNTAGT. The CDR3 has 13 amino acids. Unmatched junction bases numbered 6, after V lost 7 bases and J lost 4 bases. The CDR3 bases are TGTGCCAGCAAGAGGACAGGTACCACTGAAGCTTTCTTT. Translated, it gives CASKRTGTTEAFF.

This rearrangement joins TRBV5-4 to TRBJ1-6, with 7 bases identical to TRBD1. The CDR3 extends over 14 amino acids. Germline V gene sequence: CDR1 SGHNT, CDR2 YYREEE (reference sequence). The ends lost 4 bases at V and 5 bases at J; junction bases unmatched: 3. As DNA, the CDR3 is TGTGCCAGCAGCCCGGGACAGAATAATTCACCCCTCCACTTT. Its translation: CASSPGQNNSPLHF.

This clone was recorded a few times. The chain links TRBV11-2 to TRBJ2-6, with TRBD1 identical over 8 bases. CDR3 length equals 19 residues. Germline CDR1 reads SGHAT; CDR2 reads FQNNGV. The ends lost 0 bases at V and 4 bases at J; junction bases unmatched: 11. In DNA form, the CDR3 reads TGTGCCAGCAGCTTAGATAGACGGACAGGGAGAACAGGGGCCAACGTCCTGACTTTC. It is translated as CASSLDRRTGRTGANVLTF. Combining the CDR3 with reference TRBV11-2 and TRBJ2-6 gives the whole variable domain EAGVAQSPRYKIIEKRQSVAFWCNPISGHATLYWYQQILGQGPKLLIQFQNNGVVDDSQLPKDRFSAERLKGVDSTLKIQPAKLEDSAVYLCASSLDRRTGRTGANVLTFGAGSRLTVL.

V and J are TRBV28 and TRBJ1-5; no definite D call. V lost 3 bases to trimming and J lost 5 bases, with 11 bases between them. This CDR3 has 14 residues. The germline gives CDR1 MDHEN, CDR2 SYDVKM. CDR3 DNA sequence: TGTGCCAGCAGTTTGGAGGCAGCTGATCAGCCCCAGCATTTT. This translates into CASSLEAADQPQHF.

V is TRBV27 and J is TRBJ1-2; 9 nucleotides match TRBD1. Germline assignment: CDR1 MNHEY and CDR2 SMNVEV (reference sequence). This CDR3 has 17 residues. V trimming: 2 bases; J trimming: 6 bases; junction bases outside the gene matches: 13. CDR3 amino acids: CASSLDSNRGPSDGYTF. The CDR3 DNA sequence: TGTGCCAGCAGTTTAGACTCCAACAGGGGGCCGAGCGATGGCTACACCTTC.

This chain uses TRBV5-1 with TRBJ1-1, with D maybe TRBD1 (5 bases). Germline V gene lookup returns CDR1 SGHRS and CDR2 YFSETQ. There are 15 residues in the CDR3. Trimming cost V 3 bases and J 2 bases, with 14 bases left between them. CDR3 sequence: CASSSYRQPNTEAFF. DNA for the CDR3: TGCGCCAGCAGCTCTTACAGGCAACCAAACACTGAAGCTTTCTTT. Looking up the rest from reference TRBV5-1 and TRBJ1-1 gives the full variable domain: KAGVTQTPRYLIKTRGQQVTLSCSPISGHRSVSWYQQTPGQGLQFLFEYFSETQRNKGNFPGRFSGRQFSNSRSEMNVSTLELGDSALYLCASSSYRQPNTEAFFGQGTRLTVV.

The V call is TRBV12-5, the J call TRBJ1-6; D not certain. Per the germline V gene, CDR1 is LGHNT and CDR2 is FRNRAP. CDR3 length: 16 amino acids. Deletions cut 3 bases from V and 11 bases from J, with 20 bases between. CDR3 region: CASGFTINENMTPLHF. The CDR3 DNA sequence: TGTGCTAGTGGTTTCACTATCAATGAAAATATGACACCCCTCCACTTT.

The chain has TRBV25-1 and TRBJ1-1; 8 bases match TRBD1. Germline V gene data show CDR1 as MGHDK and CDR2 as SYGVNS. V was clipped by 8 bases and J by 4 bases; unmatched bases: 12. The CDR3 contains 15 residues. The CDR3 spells CASDKGDRSGTEAFF. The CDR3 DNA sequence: TGTGCCAGCGATAAGGGGGACAGGTCGGGCACTGAAGCTTTCTTT.

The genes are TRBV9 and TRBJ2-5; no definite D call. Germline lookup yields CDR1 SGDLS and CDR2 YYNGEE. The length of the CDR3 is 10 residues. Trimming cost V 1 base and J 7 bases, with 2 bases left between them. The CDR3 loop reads CASSVLTQYF. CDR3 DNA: TGTGCCAGCAGCGTACTGACCCAGTACTTC.

The CDR3 DNA sequence: TGCGCCAGCAGCCGAGACAGGGTGAACACTGAAGCTTTCTTT. Translation: CASSRDRVNTEAFF. V is TRBV4-1 and J is TRBJ1-1, with 7 bases that match TRBD1. This CDR3 is 14 amino acids long. Germline V gives CDR1 MGHRA, CDR2 YSYEKL. The ends lost 4 bases at V and 0 bases at J; junction bases unmatched: 2.

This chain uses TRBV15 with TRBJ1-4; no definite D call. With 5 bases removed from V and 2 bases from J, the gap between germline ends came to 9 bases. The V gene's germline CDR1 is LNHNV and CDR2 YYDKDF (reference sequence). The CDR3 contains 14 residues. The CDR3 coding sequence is TGTGCCACCAGCGGCGGGTGGACTAATGAAAAACTGTTTTTT. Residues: CATSGGWTNEKLFF.

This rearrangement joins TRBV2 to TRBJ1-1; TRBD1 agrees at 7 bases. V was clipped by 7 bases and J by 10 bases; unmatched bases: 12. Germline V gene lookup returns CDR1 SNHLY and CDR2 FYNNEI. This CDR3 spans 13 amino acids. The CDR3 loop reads CASTLTRGAIAFF. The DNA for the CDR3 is TGTGCCAGCACCCTAACCAGGGGGGCGATAGCTTTCTTT.

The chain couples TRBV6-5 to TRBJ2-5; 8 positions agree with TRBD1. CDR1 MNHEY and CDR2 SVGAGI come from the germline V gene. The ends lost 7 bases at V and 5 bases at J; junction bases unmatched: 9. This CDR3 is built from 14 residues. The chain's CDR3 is CASIPDRGGETQYF. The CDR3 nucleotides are TGTGCCAGCATTCCTGACAGGGGAGGTGAGACCCAGTACTTC.

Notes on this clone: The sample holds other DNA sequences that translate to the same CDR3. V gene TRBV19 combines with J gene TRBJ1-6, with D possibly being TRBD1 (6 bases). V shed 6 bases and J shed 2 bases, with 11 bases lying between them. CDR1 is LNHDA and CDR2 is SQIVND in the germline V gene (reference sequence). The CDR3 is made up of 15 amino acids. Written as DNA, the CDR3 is TGTGCCAGTAGCCCTAGGACAGCCTATAATTCACCCCTCCACTTT. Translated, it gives CASSPRTAYNSPLHF.

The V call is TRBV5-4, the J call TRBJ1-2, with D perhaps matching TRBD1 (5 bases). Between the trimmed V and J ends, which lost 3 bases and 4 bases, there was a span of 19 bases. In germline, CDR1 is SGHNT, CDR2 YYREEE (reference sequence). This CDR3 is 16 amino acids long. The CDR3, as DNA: TGTGCCAGCAGCTACCGGCCCCGGGCGGGGGGCTATGGCTACACCTTC. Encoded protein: CASSYRPRAGGYGYTF.

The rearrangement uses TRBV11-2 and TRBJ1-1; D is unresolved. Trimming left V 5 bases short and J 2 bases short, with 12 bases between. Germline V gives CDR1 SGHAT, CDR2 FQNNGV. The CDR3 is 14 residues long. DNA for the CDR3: TGTGCCAGCAGCCTTGATGGGCGCAACACTGAAGCTTTCTTT. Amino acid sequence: CASSLDGRNTEAFF.

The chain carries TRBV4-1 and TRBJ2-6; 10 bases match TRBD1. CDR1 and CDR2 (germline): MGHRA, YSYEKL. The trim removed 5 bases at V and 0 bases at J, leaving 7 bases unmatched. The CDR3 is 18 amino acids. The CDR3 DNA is TGCGCCAGCAGCACGAGACAGGGGGCTTACTCTGGGGCCAACGTCCTGACTTTC. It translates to CASSTRQGAYSGANVLTF.

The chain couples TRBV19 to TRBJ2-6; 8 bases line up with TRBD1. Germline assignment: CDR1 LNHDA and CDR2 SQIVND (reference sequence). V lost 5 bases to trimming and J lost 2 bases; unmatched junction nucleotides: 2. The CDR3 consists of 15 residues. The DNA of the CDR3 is TGTGCCAGTAGTGTACAGGGGGCTGGGGCCAACGTCCTGACTTTC. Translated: CASSVQGAGANVLTF.